This TCR beta chain was sequenced in a study of beta chain features in type 1 diabetes. Purity above 98% was achieved in all sorted populations. Whole-study results and caveats: Although PCR might favor shorter templates, it would do so equally in patients and controls. Type 1 diabetes patients had VDJ junctions that carried fewer insertions and more deletions.

Expressed TCRB transcripts were sequenced because the entire RNA isolate underwent reverse transcription. Naive, central memory and regulatory T cell samples produced a mean of about 4 million reads. The assay was immunoSEQ multiplex PCR, and TCRdb's table has in-frame clones only and misses some. The table lists hundreds of thousands of clones, about 14% of them singletons. There are a few counts of this clone. The antigen remains undetermined. Trimming cost V 1 base and J 2 bases, with 4 bases left between them. Germline assignment: CDR1 LGHNA and CDR2 YNFKEQ. There are 13 residues in the CDR3. The sequence derives from a man between 18 and 35 years old in good health. The gene calls are TRBV4-2 and TRBJ2-3; D gene uncertain. Sequenced input: naive CD4+ T cells from blood. CDR3 bases: TGTGCCAGCAGCCAAGGACCCACAGATACGCAGTATTTT. It specifies CASSQGPTDTQYF.